The clone carrying this T cell receptor (beta chain) was seen at least ten times. As yet, its antigen is unknown. It was with a sample-barcoded 5' primer and a J-beta primer mix that a second PCR of roughly 7 to 12 cycles was run. From the 5' RACE reads, TCRdb called clonotypes with MiXCR, one entry per CDR3 protein. The table lists more than 900,000 distinct CDR3 sequences, 25% to 35% of them singletons. Donors each provided about 10 milliliters of peripheral blood. These data belong to a study of blood T cells in healthy people across ages. General study points: Because sorting was not performed, PBMCs prevented conclusive naive versus antigen-experienced comparison.

The V end was cut by 6 bases, the J end by 7 bases, with 28 bases between. The length of the CDR3 is 16 residues. Germline V CDR1 and CDR2: SQVTM, ANQGSEA. This same sample was also taken into another study, of T cells of mothers and their children. That report notes: Three healthy Caucasian mothers and their six children were the donors.

The sequence was obtained from a woman between 40 and 55 years old in good health. V and J are TRBV29-1 and TRBJ2-7; a possible D gene is TRBD1 (8 bases). The specimen sequenced was blood. The CDR3 DNA reads TGCAGCGTCCAGTCAGCGGGACAGGTTATTTTTAGGGAGCAGTACTTC. Its protein is CSVQSAGQVIFREQYF.